This TCR beta chain was identified during a study of quantifying T cell responses using KT2 cells (dated by TCRdb to the late 2010s). About the investigation overall: RNA was DNase-treated and reverse transcribed with TCR alpha and beta constant-region primers, mostly using SuperScript III. PCR2 was performed as a SYBR Green qPCR and was stopped at a predetermined fluorescence threshold so that over-amplification was avoided. Under optimum conditions, the T4 ligation step was estimated to exceed 9% efficiency. Study-level results and caveats: The study did not include a side-by-side comparison of this pipeline with other TCR sequencing techniques. Counts of KT2 alpha and beta sequences scaled linearly with input KT2 cell number over several orders of magnitude. Even at the lowest spike-in tested, roughly one KT2 cell per 100,000 PBMC, KT2 sequences were still detected. Saturation in the detection of KT2 sequences was observed at very high KT2 spike-in numbers.

Library method: UMI-ligation and nested PCR. Using T4 RNA ligase 1, a single-stranded oligonucleotide bearing the Illumina SP2 sequence plus a UMI was ligated onto the 3' end of the cDNA. PCR1 ran roughly 4 cycles (98°C 15 s, 69°C 30 s, 72°C 40 s); the beta primer was an equimolar mix of RC1.1 and RC1.2 covering TRBC1 and TRBC2. From PCR2 onward, TCR alpha and beta chains were processed separately, with sample indices and Illumina adaptors added. The UMI comprised 12 random nucleotides, as two hexamers separated by a spacer, placed after an 8-base spacer. Sequencing was done on an Illumina MiSeq using v2 2x251 paired-end chemistry, usually with 12 samples per run. To increase diversity, 5-7% PhiX DNA was added to each sequencing library. In the original analysis: Raw reads were converted to FASTQ with bcl2fastq and demultiplexed by dual indices using Demultiplexor. V and J genes were assigned by Decombinator through tag matching, with a single base-pair mismatch being allowed. UMIs were used by Collapsinator to correct both sequencing errors and frequency errors caused by PCR heterogeneity. CDR3Translator converted Decombinator identifiers into nucleotide sequence, translated that sequence into amino acids, and extracted CDR3 based on C- and N-terminal motifs. Each distinct KT2 TCR was counted as one cluster of KT2 sequences that shared a single unique molecular identifier. TCRdb reworked the public reads: Q25 trimming with fastp, MiXCR clone assembly, productive beta chains retained. Rows merge per CDR3 protein into single entries with the most common DNA and genes. For this entry, the V and J calls and clone size follow TCRdb and not the study's own pipeline. This sample gives approximately 50,000 distinct CDR3 sequences in total; around a tenth of them show up just once. The ten biggest clones cover around 9.3% of the sample.

Trimming removed 1 base from V and 0 bases from J; the gene matches leave 8 bases unexplained. Counted from cysteine to phenylalanine, this CDR3 has 18 amino acids. Only the CDR3 region is kept as DNA, spanning 54 bases read in frame from base 1. CDR1 and CDR2, per the germline V gene (reference sequence), are LGHDT and YNNKEL. Known numbers of KT2, a T cell clone whose TCR had been sequenced previously, were spiked into unfractionated PBMC to test the sensitivity and accuracy of the pipeline. A range of KT2-to-PBMC ratios was produced by mixing KT2 cells with a fixed number of PBMC. This clonotype has only one observation. There is no known antigen for this receptor. Within one base of it there is no much larger clone, and no base qualities were kept. A single read counts as weak evidence.

The receptor's source is a human donor. The rearrangement combines TRBV3-1 with TRBJ1-1, with 10 junctional bases fitting TRBD1. The sequencing input was PBMCs spiked with cells of the T cell clone KT2. The DNA sequence is TGTGCCAGCAGCCAAGTCTTCGGGACAGGGGCCATGAACACTGAAGCTTTCTTT. Translated, this is CASSQVFGTGAMNTEAFF.